This T cell receptor (beta chain) was profiled in a study of cytomegalovirus exposure and HLA in healthy donors. 60 Vbeta and 13 Jbeta primers were used in PCR. Sequenced by immunoSEQ multiplex PCR; TCRdb stores in-frame clones only, minus some. The table shows 130,000 to 150,000 clones, with approximately 80% occurring only once. What was sequenced was PBMCs. This receptor was obtained from a man aged 18 to 29 in good health and CMV-seronegative.

The CDR3 is CASSALTGGSDEQYF. The DNA for the CDR3 is TGTGCCAGCAGCGCCTTAACAGGGGGCAGCGACGAGCAGTACTTC. The chain recombines TRBV7-9 with TRBJ2-7; 9 bases are shared with TRBD1. The CDR3 totals 15 residues. The J segment lost 5 bases and the V segment lost 5 bases, leaving 10 bases of the junction unmatched. CDR1 is SEHNR and CDR2 is FQNEAQ in the germline V gene (reference sequence).